This T cell receptor beta chain was recorded in a study of monozygotic twins with inflammatory bowel disease. TCRdb derives one entry per CDR3 protein from the 5' RACE reads, leaving out DNA. The table lists fewer than 450,000 distinct CDR3 sequences. The germline V gene has CDR1 SEHNR and CDR2 FQNEAQ (reference sequence). The CDR3 is 14 residues long. This sequence was found in a human donor with ulcerative colitis or Crohn's disease, or a healthy co-twin of an affected twin (not recorded which). The rearrangement joins TRBV7-9 to TRBJ2-3. Input material: blood. The CDR3 spells CASSLVIGTDTQYF.